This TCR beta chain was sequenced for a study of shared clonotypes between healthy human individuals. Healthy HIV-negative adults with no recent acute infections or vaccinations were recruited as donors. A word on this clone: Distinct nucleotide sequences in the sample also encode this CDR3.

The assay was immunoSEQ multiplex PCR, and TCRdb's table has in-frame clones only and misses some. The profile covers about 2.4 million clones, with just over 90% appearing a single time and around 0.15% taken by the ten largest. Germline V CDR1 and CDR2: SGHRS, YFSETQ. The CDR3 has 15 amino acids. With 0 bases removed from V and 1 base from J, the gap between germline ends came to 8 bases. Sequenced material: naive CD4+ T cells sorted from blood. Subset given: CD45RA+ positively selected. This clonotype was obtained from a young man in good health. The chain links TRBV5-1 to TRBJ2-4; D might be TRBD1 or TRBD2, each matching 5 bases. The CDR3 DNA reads TGCGCCAGCAGCTTGGAGGGGACGGCCAAAAACATTCAGTACTTC. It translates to CASSLEGTAKNIQYF.